The 23 T cell receptor beta chains given below trace back to one sample, sequenced in a study of cytomegalovirus exposure and HLA in healthy donors. The PCR had 60 Vbeta and 13 Jbeta primers. Assay: immunoSEQ multiplex PCR; the TCRdb copy retains only in-frame clones and omits some. The repertoire includes tens of thousands of clones, about four fifths of them detected once, and 5.6% sits in the top ten. The specimen sequenced was PBMCs. These receptors were taken from a woman aged 18-29 years in good health and CMV-seropositive.

As DNA, the CDR3 is TGCAGCGTTGAAGTCGTAGCGGGAAACTCGGATGAGCAGTTCTTC. As protein: CSVEVVAGNSDEQFF. The gene calls are TRBV29-1 and TRBJ2-1, with 8 positions matching TRBD2. Germline CDR1 SQVTM, CDR2 ANQGSEA. The junction had 10 bases not matched to a gene; V was cut back by 1 base and J by 8 bases. The CDR3 loop spans 15 amino acids.

The genes are TRBV30 and TRBJ1-4; D is unclear. Germline CDR1 reads GTSNPN; CDR2 reads SVGIG (reference sequence). V dropped 2 bases and J dropped 7 bases, with 11 bases sitting between them. The CDR3 length is 13 residues. CDR3: CAWSRGMSEKLFF. The CDR3 DNA follows: TGTGCCTGGAGTCGGGGTATGAGTGAAAAACTGTTTTTT. The whole variable domain, filled in from reference TRBV30 and TRBJ1-4, reads SQTIHQWPATLVQPVGSPLSLECTVEGTSNPNLYWYRQAAGRGLQLLFYSVGIGQISSEVPQNLSASRPQDRQFILSSKKLLLSDSGFYLCAWSRGMSEKLFFGSGTQLSVL.

This clone was counted a single time. This chain uses TRBV13 with TRBJ2-1; D perhaps matches TRBD2 (6 bases). The CDR3 runs 15 residues. V dropped 0 bases and J dropped 2 bases, with 8 bases sitting between them. Germline loops: CDR1 PRHDT, CDR2 FYEKMQ (reference sequence). The CDR3 DNA is TGTGCCAGCAGCTTAGGGCGGGGAACCTACAATGAGCAGTTCTTC. This gives the protein CASSLGRGTYNEQFF.

The V call is TRBV7-9, the J call TRBJ1-5, with D possibly TRBD1 on 5 matching bases. The CDR3 is 14 residues long. Germline CDR1 SEHNR, CDR2 FQNEAQ (reference sequence). V was pared by 1 base and J by 4 bases, with 8 bases between. This CDR3 is CASSLESGNQPQHF. CDR3 in DNA: TGTGCCAGCAGCTTAGAGTCAGGGAATCAGCCCCAGCATTTT.

DNA of the CDR3: TGTGCCAGCAGGGGACAGGGATATAACACTGAAGCTTTCTTT. It codes for CASRGQGYNTEAFF. The chain employs TRBV6-5 and TRBJ1-1, with 9 bases matching TRBD1. V was pared by 6 bases and J by 2 bases, with 4 bases of the junction left unmatched. The CDR3 has 14 amino acids. Germline lookup yields CDR1 MNHEY and CDR2 SVGAGI.

The chain links TRBV9 to TRBJ1-1; the D gene is possibly TRBD1 (6 bases). The V end was cut by 0 bases, the J end by 1 base, with 10 bases between. Germline-derived CDR1 and CDR2 are SGDLS and YYNGEE. This CDR3 spans 15 amino acids. CDR3 nucleotides: TGTGCCAGCAGCGTAGCCGTGACAGGGAACACTGAAGCTTTCTTT. This sequence encodes CASSVAVTGNTEAFF.

V usage is TRBV1 and J usage is TRBJ1-4; the D call in the table, TRBD1, was not verified against the DNA. TRBV1 is annotated as a pseudogene. This CDR3 has 17 residues. The CDR3 sequence is CTSSQDPTGVHNEKLFF. CDR3 DNA: TGCACCAGCAGCCAAGACCCGACAGGGGTCCATAATGAAAAACTGTTTTTT.

This clone has a single count. This sequence joins TRBV6-5 and TRBJ2-7; a possible D gene is TRBD2 (6 bases). From germline, CDR1 is MNHEY and CDR2 SVGAGI. Trimming shortened V by 0 bases and J by 3 bases, and 12 bases separated the two germline ends. The length of the CDR3 is 15 residues. The CDR3 protein is CASSYSFAGSYEQYF. CDR3 DNA sequence: TGTGCCAGCAGTTACTCTTTTGCCGGGAGCTACGAGCAGTACTTC.

V and J are TRBV6-5 and TRBJ2-3; TRBD2 might be the D (5 bases). V was pared by 9 bases and J by 6 bases, with 13 bases between. Germline-derived CDR1 and CDR2 are MNHEY and SVGAGI. There are 12 residues in the CDR3. The CDR3 DNA follows: TGTGCCAGTGGGTTAGCGTCGGATACGCAGTATTTT. Translation: CASGLASDTQYF.

The chain is built from TRBV11-2 and TRBJ2-7; TRBD1 agrees at 7 bases. CDR3 length: 13 amino acids. CDR1 is SGHAT, CDR2 FQNNGV, per germline. V lost 5 bases to trimming and J lost 5 bases; unmatched junction nucleotides: 6. The CDR3 is CASSPDRAHEQYF. The CDR3 DNA follows: TGTGCCAGCAGCCCTGACAGGGCCCACGAGCAGTACTTC.

This chain joins TRBV10-3 and TRBJ1-1; the D is unclear. Trimming cost V 4 bases and J 3 bases, with 6 bases left between them. The CDR3 totals 12 residues. CDR1 is ENHRY and CDR2 is SYGVKD in the germline V gene. CDR3 amino acids: CAISGTDTEAFF. The CDR3 DNA follows: TGTGCCATCAGTGGTACAGACACTGAAGCTTTCTTT.

DNA for the CDR3: TGCGCCAGCAGCGGGCGACAGTATCCTTTGGAAGAGACCCAGTACTTC. Amino acid sequence: CASSGRQYPLEETQYF. The V gene is TRBV5-1, the J gene TRBJ2-5; weak D call: TRBD1 (5 bases). V lost 4 bases and J 3 bases, leaving 19 bases between the germline ends. The germline gives CDR1 SGHRS, CDR2 YFSETQ. The CDR3 contains 16 residues.

This clone was detected only once. CDR3 loop: CATGASGNSYEQYF. CDR3 DNA: TGTGCCACTGGGGCTAGCGGGAACTCCTACGAGCAGTACTTC. The J gene is TRBJ2-7, the V gene TRBV15, with 9 nucleotides matching TRBD2. The CDR3 totals 14 residues. Germline V CDR1 and CDR2: LNHNV, YYDKDF (reference sequence). Trimming cost V 9 bases and J 0 bases; bases outside gene matches: 6.

This clone was seen only a few times. This chain uses TRBV15 with TRBJ1-2; 7 positions match TRBD1. CDR3 length equals 16 residues. Germline V gene sequence: CDR1 LNHNV, CDR2 YYDKDF (reference sequence). J was trimmed by 1 base and V by 1 base; bases with no gene match: 6. CDR3: CATSRVGGTVNYGYTF. CDR3 nucleotides: TGTGCCACCAGCAGAGTAGGAGGGACAGTTAACTATGGCTACACCTTC.

The J gene is TRBJ1-2, the V gene TRBV28; TRBD1 matches at 11 bases. The CDR3 contains 15 residues. Looked up from germline, CDR1 is MDHEN and CDR2 is SYDVKM. The V gene end was trimmed by 6 bases and the J gene end by 8 bases; junction bases not matched to a gene: 11. The CDR3 protein is CASRERGQGAEGYTF. CDR3 DNA: TGTGCCAGCAGAGAAAGAGGACAGGGGGCCGAGGGCTACACCTTC.

The V gene is TRBV5-1, the J gene TRBJ2-1; 9 positions match TRBD1. The germline V gene has CDR1 SGHRS and CDR2 YFSETQ. The V and J ends lost 7 bases and 9 bases, in that order; junction bases with no gene match: 8. The length of the CDR3 is 13 residues. The chain's CDR3 is CASRDREFLEQFF. CDR3 DNA sequence: TGCGCCAGCCGGGACAGGGAATTTCTTGAGCAGTTCTTC.

This rearrangement joins TRBV7-9 to TRBJ2-1; 8 nucleotides match TRBD2. CDR1 and CDR2 (germline): SEHNR, FQNEAQ (reference sequence). After removal of 5 bases from V and 6 bases from J, the junction contained 6 bases not matched to a gene. CDR3 length: 14 amino acids. Here the CDR3 reads CASSAPGTSNEQFF. The CDR3 DNA sequence: TGTGCCAGCAGCGCACCCGGGACTAGCAATGAGCAGTTCTTC. The full variable domain, rest sourced from reference TRBV7-9 and TRBJ2-1, is DTGVSQNPRHKITKRGQNVTFRCDPISEHNRLYWYRQTLGQGPEFLTYFQNEAQLEKSRLLSDRFSAERPKGSFSTLEIQRTEQGDSAMYLCASSAPGTSNEQFFGPGTRLTVL.

The genes are TRBV14 and TRBJ1-3; D gene unclear. Germline loops: CDR1 SGHDN, CDR2 FVKESK. Trimming removed 4 bases from V and 4 bases from J, with 8 bases in between. CDR3 length: 13 residues. CDR3: CASSRRGGNTIYF. As DNA, the CDR3 is TGTGCCAGCAGCCGCCGCGGGGGAAACACCATATATTTT.

This clone showed up just a few times. The same CDR3 is also encoded by other DNA sequences in this sample. The chain employs TRBV4-1 and TRBJ1-5; the D gene is possibly TRBD1 (5 bases). Trimming cost V 1 base and J 3 bases, with 7 bases left between them. The CDR3 runs to 14 residues. Per the germline V gene, CDR1 is MGHRA and CDR2 is YSYEKL. The DNA of the CDR3 is TGCGCCAGCAGCCAAGTACAGGACAATCAGCCCCAGCATTTT. Its protein product is CASSQVQDNQPQHF.

The rearrangement joins TRBV4-1 to TRBJ2-7; TRBD2 matches at 12 bases. The CDR3 length is 16 residues. J gave up 6 bases and V 1 base, and 7 bases lay outside the gene matches. CDR1 is MGHRA and CDR2 is YSYEKL in the germline V gene. CDR3 DNA: TGCGCCAGCAGCCAAGCAGCAGGACTAGCGGGAATCGAGCAGTACTTC. Translated, it gives CASSQAAGLAGIEQYF.

This chain joins TRBV2 and TRBJ2-2; D may be TRBD2 (6 bases). The CDR3 contains 13 residues. Trimming pared 1 base from V and 9 bases from J, leaving 9 bases between. Per germline, CDR1 SNHLY and CDR2 FYNNEI. In DNA, the CDR3 is TGTGCCAGCAGTGAAGTCCGGGGGTGGGAGCTGTTTTTT. Its protein is CASSEVRGWELFF.

The gene calls are TRBV4-1 and TRBJ2-5, with D tentatively TRBD1 (6 bases). Between the trimmed V and J ends, which lost 5 bases and 1 base, there was a span of 11 bases. CDR1 MGHRA and CDR2 YSYEKL come from the germline V gene. CDR3 length equals 14 residues. CDR3 sequence (DNA): TGCGCCAGCAGCTCGGGACAAACCCAAGAGACCCAGTACTTC. Its protein is CASSSGQTQETQYF.

This sequence joins TRBV5-4 and TRBJ2-1, with 11 bases lining up with TRBD2. V was pared by 4 bases and J by 2 bases, with 2 bases of the junction left unmatched. CDR3 size: 15 residues. Per the germline V gene, CDR1 is SGHNT and CDR2 is YYREEE (reference sequence). CDR3 protein: CASSQLAGAYNEQFF. The CDR3 region has the DNA TGTGCCAGCAGCCAACTAGCGGGAGCCTACAATGAGCAGTTCTTC.